This TCR beta chain came from a study of PD-1 blockade in classical Hodgkin lymphoma. Whole-study results and caveats: When set against healthy donors, newly diagnosed patients were reported to show lower baseline TCR diversity.

The assay was immunoSEQ multiplex PCR, and TCRdb's table has in-frame clones only and misses some. The sample has 11,000 to 15,000 clones, 86% seen once; the top ten hold approximately 4.4%. Each patient relapsed following autologous stem cell transplantation, and prior brentuximab vedotin exposure differed. This clone was seen once. Its antigen is still unknown. The V and J ends lost 7 bases and 0 bases, in that order; junction bases with no gene match: 7. Germline CDR1 and CDR2: SGHNT and YYREEE (reference sequence). The CDR3 contains 15 residues. The V call is TRBV5-4, the J call TRBJ2-3; 8 nucleotides match TRBD2. The receptor's source is a human donor with classical Hodgkin lymphoma. This specimen was peripheral blood mononuclear cells (PBMCs), taken at baseline. The CDR3 DNA reads TGTGCCAGCCAAAGCGGGGGATCTAGCACAGATACGCAGTATTTT. Translated: CASQSGGSSTDTQYF.